What follows are 30 T cell receptor beta chains derived from one specimen sequenced in a study of shared clonotypes between healthy human individuals. Positively selected for CCR7, the CD45RO-negative cells used as naive CD8 cells excluded terminally differentiated effector memory CD45RA+ cells. This table comes from immunoSEQ multiplex PCR, and its TCRdb copy is limited to in-frame clones, with some not included. Of about 2,200,000 clones listed, 85% to 95% are singletons. The sample comprised naive CD8+ T cells from PBMCs. The receptor set was obtained from a man in his late teens or twenties in good health. Some clones in this sample may be carry-over from other donors' samples.

The chain recombines TRBV7-3 with TRBJ1-1; the D gene is possibly TRBD1 (6 bases). In germline, CDR1 is SGHTA, CDR2 FQGTGA. This CDR3 region has 14 residues. Trimming stripped 4 bases from V and 3 bases from J, with 12 bases between. CDR3 DNA sequence: TGTGCCAGCAGCTCGACAGGTGGATACACTGAAGCTTTCTTT. This codes for CASSSTGGYTEAFF.

This clone was seen more than once but under ten times. This sequence joins TRBV9 and TRBJ1-1, with 7 bases lining up with TRBD1. The ends lost 3 bases at V and 4 bases at J; junction bases unmatched: 3. CDR1 and CDR2 (germline): SGDLS, YYNGEE. The CDR3 totals 13 residues. In DNA form, the CDR3 reads TGTGCCAGCAGCGAGGGACAGCTCACTGAAGCTTTCTTT. Translation: CASSEGQLTEAFF.

CDR3 in DNA: TGTGCCAGCAGCGGACTAGCGGGAGAGGGGAAGGAGACCCAGTACTTC. It yields the protein CASSGLAGEGKETQYF. V gene TRBV7-9 combines with J gene TRBJ2-5, with 13 bases aligning to TRBD2. With V trimmed by 5 bases and J by 5 bases, 8 bases remained unmatched. The CDR3 loop spans 16 amino acids. CDR1 SEHNR and CDR2 FQNEAQ come from the germline V gene (reference sequence).

The chain is built from TRBV9 and TRBJ2-7; maybe TRBD1 (6 bases). This CDR3 contains 14 residues. V was pared by 4 bases and J by 2 bases, with 13 bases between. CDR1 is SGDLS, CDR2 YYNGEE, per germline. The CDR3 loop is CASSPDSHPYEQYF. The CDR3 bases are TGTGCCAGCAGCCCGGACAGCCATCCCTACGAGCAGTACTTC.

The rearrangement links TRBV11-3 to TRBJ2-3, with D perhaps being TRBD1 or TRBD2 (5 bases each). Germline V gene sequence: CDR1 SGHNT, CDR2 YENEEA. Deletions cut 5 bases from V and 0 bases from J, with 15 bases between. This CDR3 comprises 16 residues. This CDR3 reads CASSVRYRTSTDTQYF. In DNA, the CDR3 is TGTGCCAGCAGCGTCCGTTACAGGACTAGCACAGATACGCAGTATTTT. The whole variable domain, filled in from reference TRBV11-3 and TRBJ2-3, reads EAGVVQSPRYKIIEKKQPVAFWCNPISGHNTLYWYLQNLGQGPELLIRYENEEAVDDSQLPKDRFSAERLKGVDSTLKIQPAELGDSAVYLCASSVRYRTSTDTQYFGPGTRLTVL.

Worth noting for this clone: Other DNA sequences of this sample code for an identical CDR3. This chain connects TRBV28 to TRBJ2-2; 7 bases are shared with TRBD2. Germline CDR1 and CDR2: MDHEN and SYDVKM. Trimming cost V 5 bases and J 0 bases; bases outside gene matches: 6. The length of the CDR3 is 16 residues. The DNA of the CDR3 is TGTGCCAGCAGTACCCCTAGCGGTTCGAACACCGGGGAGCTGTTTTTT. The encoded protein is CASSTPSGSNTGELFF.

The chain is built from TRBV7-9 and TRBJ1-1; 8 nucleotides line up with TRBD1. Per germline, CDR1 SEHNR and CDR2 FQNEAQ (reference sequence). J lost 7 bases, V lost 2 bases, and 3 bases had no gene match. This CDR3 has 13 amino acids. The CDR3 bases are TGTGCCAGCAGCTTACGACAGGGGATTGAAGCTTTCTTT. It yields the protein CASSLRQGIEAFF. Looking up the rest from reference TRBV7-9 and TRBJ1-1 gives the full variable domain: DTGVSQNPRHKITKRGQNVTFRCDPISEHNRLYWYRQTLGQGPEFLTYFQNEAQLEKSRLLSDRFSAERPKGSFSTLEIQRTEQGDSAMYLCASSLRQGIEAFFGQGTRLTVV.

The chain has TRBV7-9 and TRBJ2-7, with a weak D call TRBD1 (5 bases). V lost 5 bases, J lost 2 bases, and 13 bases lay in between. Germline V CDR1 and CDR2: SEHNR, FQNEAQ (reference sequence). This CDR3 is 14 amino acids long. CDR3 sequence: CASSRTTVTYEQYF. The CDR3 nucleotides are TGTGCCAGCAGCCGAACGACAGTAACCTACGAGCAGTACTTC.

The rearrangement joins TRBV10-2 to TRBJ2-1, with TRBD2 as a possible D gene (6 bases). This CDR3 contains 18 residues. V was cut by 2 bases and J by 4 bases, with 21 bases left in between. Germline CDR1 reads WSHSY; CDR2 reads SAAADI. The CDR3 DNA is TGCGCCAGCAGTGAGCGGCTAGCGACAAAAACGACTTACAATGAGCAGTTCTTC. Its translation: CASSERLATKTTYNEQFF.

The rearrangement uses TRBV4-1 and TRBJ1-2; D gene ambiguous. The CDR3 length is 15 residues. In germline, CDR1 is MGHRA, CDR2 YSYEKL. Trimming stripped 1 base from V and 1 base from J, with 10 bases between. CDR3 residues: CASSQVVHSNYGYTF. As DNA, the CDR3 is TGCGCCAGCAGCCAAGTAGTCCACAGTAACTATGGCTACACCTTC.

The chain carries TRBV19 and TRBJ2-3; 7 bases align to TRBD2. There are 15 residues in the CDR3. With 10 bases clipped from V and 2 bases from J, the junction kept 12 bases outside the gene matches. Germline V CDR1 and CDR2: LNHDA, SQIVND (reference sequence). CDR3 amino acids: CATQGLAENTDTQYF. The CDR3 bases are TGTGCCACCCAGGGCCTAGCGGAGAACACAGATACGCAGTATTTT.

Worth noting for this clone: The identical CDR3 is also encoded by other nucleotide sequences in the sample. V is TRBV27 and J is TRBJ2-7, with D possibly being TRBD1 (6 bases). Trimming pared 2 bases from V and 2 bases from J, leaving 10 bases between. The CDR3 loop spans 14 amino acids. The germline V gene has CDR1 MNHEY and CDR2 SMNVEV (reference sequence). The CDR3: CASSLIQGAYEQYF. The DNA of the CDR3 is TGTGCCAGCAGTTTAATACAGGGTGCCTACGAGCAGTACTTC.

The rearrangement joins TRBV28 to TRBJ1-1, with 7 bases fitting TRBD1. V was clipped by 7 bases and J by 6 bases; unmatched bases: 11. CDR1 is MDHEN and CDR2 is SYDVKM in the germline V gene. The CDR3 sequence is 14 residues long. The CDR3 here is CASKVRRGVSEAFF. The DNA for the CDR3 is TGTGCCAGCAAGGTGCGCAGGGGGGTCTCTGAAGCTTTCTTT. The full variable domain, with the rest looked up from reference TRBV28 and TRBJ1-1, is DVKVTQSSRYLVKRTGEKVFLECVQDMDHENMFWYRQDPGLGLRLIYFSYDVKMKEKGDIPEGYSVSREKKERFSLILESASTNQTSMYLCASKVRRGVSEAFFGQGTRLTVV.

This clone was observed once. V gene TRBV7-8 combines with J gene TRBJ2-7; a weak D match, TRBD1 (6 bases). CDR3 size: 13 residues. Germline lookup yields CDR1 SGHVS and CDR2 FQNEAQ. V lost 5 bases, J lost 2 bases, and 10 bases lay in between. Here the CDR3 DNA reads TGTGCCAGCAGCCCAAGACAGGCCTACGAGCAGTACTTC. Protein sequence: CASSPRQAYEQYF.

This chain joins TRBV19 and TRBJ2-3; maybe TRBD2 (6 bases). Germline V gives CDR1 LNHDA, CDR2 SQIVND (reference sequence). This CDR3 has 17 residues. V was clipped by 0 bases and J by 2 bases, with 15 bases between them. CDR3 residues: CASSIDEPGTLTDTQYF. CDR3 nucleotide sequence: TGTGCCAGTAGTATAGATGAACCCGGGACTCTCACAGATACGCAGTATTTT.

The chain recombines TRBV15 with TRBJ2-7, with TRBD1 matching 7 bases. V shed 3 bases and J 2 bases; nucleotides not matched to a gene: 4. CDR1 LNHNV and CDR2 YYDKDF come from the germline V gene (reference sequence). The CDR3 totals 14 residues. The CDR3, as DNA: TGTGCCACCAGCAGCGACAGGGCGACCTACGAGCAGTACTTC. Encoded protein: CATSSDRATYEQYF.

The V call is TRBV27, the J call TRBJ2-1; 15 bases align to TRBD2. The germline V gene has CDR1 MNHEY and CDR2 SMNVEV (reference sequence). CDR3 length: 18 amino acids. J lost 0 bases, V lost 11 bases, and 11 bases had no gene match. The CDR3 region is CAVRTSGRDLNSYNEQFF. The DNA for the CDR3 is TGTGCCGTTCGGACTAGCGGGAGGGACTTAAACTCCTACAATGAGCAGTTCTTC.

The chain uses TRBV27 and TRBJ2-7; no clear D. CDR1 is MNHEY and CDR2 is SMNVEV in the germline V gene (reference sequence). Trimming took off 5 bases at V and 2 bases at J, with 16 bases between the two ends. This CDR3 is built from 15 residues. CDR3 DNA: TGTGCCAGCAGTCCATCATACCAATCGACCTACGAGCAGTACTTC. It specifies CASSPSYQSTYEQYF.

V is TRBV27 and J is TRBJ1-1; TRBD1 matches 8 bases. CDR3 length: 15 amino acids. V was clipped by 4 bases and J by 6 bases; unmatched bases: 10. CDR1 and CDR2 (germline): MNHEY, SMNVEV (reference sequence). Written as DNA, the CDR3 is TGTGCCAGCAGTTCGAGAACCGGGACAGGCCCTGAAGCTTTCTTT. It encodes CASSSRTGTGPEAFF.

The chain uses TRBV7-3 and TRBJ1-5, with 9 positions matching TRBD1. The CDR3 totals 18 residues. After removal of 0 bases from V and 0 bases from J, the junction contained 6 bases not matched to a gene. CDR1 SGHTA and CDR2 FQGTGA come from the germline V gene. CDR3 sequence reads: CASSLTGTGSGSNQPQHF. The CDR3 coding sequence is TGTGCCAGCAGCTTAACCGGGACAGGGTCGGGTAGCAATCAGCCCCAGCATTTT.

The rearrangement links TRBV27 to TRBJ2-5, with D maybe TRBD1 (6 bases). The CDR3 has 14 residues. V shed 8 bases and J shed 1 base, with 14 bases lying between them. From germline, CDR1 is MNHEY and CDR2 SMNVEV (reference sequence). CDR3 region: CASGIGQSQETQYF. For the CDR3, the DNA is TGTGCCAGCGGAATCGGACAGAGCCAAGAGACCCAGTACTTC.

This chain uses TRBV28 with TRBJ2-5; 7 nucleotides agree with TRBD1. CDR1 is MDHEN and CDR2 is SYDVKM in the germline V gene. CDR3 length equals 13 residues. The ends lost 6 bases at V and 2 bases at J; junction bases unmatched: 3. The CDR3 nucleotides are TGTGCCAGCAGATGGACAGGACAAGAGACCCAGTACTTC. It is translated as CASRWTGQETQYF. Full variable domain (missing parts from reference TRBV28 and TRBJ2-5): DVKVTQSSRYLVKRTGEKVFLECVQDMDHENMFWYRQDPGLGLRLIYFSYDVKMKEKGDIPEGYSVSREKKERFSLILESASTNQTSMYLCASRWTGQETQYFGPGTRLLVL.

The chain uses TRBV4-1 and TRBJ2-5; 9 bases are shared with TRBD1. V dropped 4 bases and J dropped 2; count of bases not matched to a gene: 2. This CDR3 is built from 14 residues. In germline, CDR1 is MGHRA, CDR2 YSYEKL. CDR3 sequence reads: CASSRDREQETQYF. Here the CDR3 DNA reads TGCGCCAGCAGCCGGGACAGGGAGCAAGAGACCCAGTACTTC.

The chain employs TRBV5-1 and TRBJ2-7; 8 bases align to TRBD2. V trimming: 0 bases; J trimming: 4 bases; junction bases outside the gene matches: 6. The CDR3 extends over 15 amino acids. The germline gives CDR1 SGHRS, CDR2 YFSETQ. The CDR3 nucleotides are TGCGCCAGCAGCTTGGACCTAAGCGGGAGTTACGAGCAGTACTTC. This translates into CASSLDLSGSYEQYF.

The chain carries TRBV28 and TRBJ1-1; D gene uncertain. There are 12 residues in the CDR3. V gave up 7 bases and J gave up 1 base, with 7 bases separating them. The germline CDR1 and CDR2 sequences are MDHEN and SYDVKM. The CDR3 nucleotides read TGTGCCAGCAAACACGGGAACACTGAAGCTTTCTTT. Protein: CASKHGNTEAFF.

CDR3: CASSPPRGGITDTQYF. As DNA, the CDR3 is TGTGCCAGCTCACCCCCACGGGGCGGCATCACAGATACGCAGTATTTT. The genes are TRBV18 and TRBJ2-3; D may be TRBD1 or TRBD2 (5 bases each). V was clipped by 3 bases and J by 2 bases, with 15 bases between them. The CDR3 sequence is 16 residues long. From germline, CDR1 is KGHSH and CDR2 LQKENI. The complete variable domain, with remaining parts taken from reference TRBV18 and TRBJ2-3, reads NAGVMQNPRHLVRRRGQEARLRCSPMKGHSHVYWYRQLPEEGLKFMVYLQKENIIDESGMPKERFSAEFPKEGPSILRIQQVVRGDSAAYFCASSPPRGGITDTQYFGPGTRLTVL.

This chain connects TRBV7-9 to TRBJ1-1; 7 bases align to TRBD1. The CDR3 has 14 amino acids. Losses at the gene ends were 5 bases for V and 8 bases for J; bases not matched to a gene: 11. Germline V gene sequence: CDR1 SEHNR, CDR2 FQNEAQ (reference sequence). This CDR3 is CASSAGTAGAEAFF. As DNA, the CDR3 is TGTGCCAGCAGCGCCGGGACAGCCGGGGCGGAAGCTTTCTTT.

This sequence joins TRBV6-5 and TRBJ2-1; 10 bases map to TRBD1. The CDR3 is 15 amino acids. Trimming removed 6 bases from V and 10 bases from J; junction bases left unmatched: 12. CDR1 is MNHEY, CDR2 SVGAGI, per germline. The chain's CDR3 is CASSLGTGVSGEQFF. The CDR3 nucleotides are TGTGCCAGCAGCTTAGGGACAGGGGTCTCTGGCGAGCAGTTCTTC.

The chain combines TRBV6-6 with TRBJ1-5; no definite D call. The CDR3 length is 16 residues. CDR1 and CDR2 from the germline V gene are MNHNY and SVGAGI (reference sequence). With 2 bases removed from V and 1 base from J, the gap between germline ends came to 12 bases. In nucleotides, the CDR3 is TGTGCCAGCAGTTACGCGGGCAGTCGGAGCAATCAGCCCCAGCATTTT. Translation: CASSYAGSRSNQPQHF.

The chain couples TRBV18 to TRBJ2-2; tentative D call: TRBD1 (6 bases). This CDR3 contains 17 residues. Germline loops: CDR1 KGHSH, CDR2 LQKENI. Trimming cost V 2 bases and J 5 bases, with 18 bases left between them. CDR3 protein: CASSPNRVWTMTGELFF. The CDR3 DNA is TGTGCCAGCTCACCAAACAGGGTGTGGACAATGACCGGGGAGCTGTTTTTT. Complete variable domain (other parts from reference TRBV18 and TRBJ2-2): NAGVMQNPRHLVRRRGQEARLRCSPMKGHSHVYWYRQLPEEGLKFMVYLQKENIIDESGMPKERFSAEFPKEGPSILRIQQVVRGDSAAYFCASSPNRVWTMTGELFFGEGSRLTVL.